A selection of T cell receptor beta chains follows, all from one sample in a study of blood T cell repertoires in COVID-19. Libraries were prepared by immunoSEQ multiplex PCR; TCRdb keeps only in-frame clonotypes and omits some of them. The top ten hold around 9.9% of the sample, which has around 180,000 clones, 75% to 90% seen once. The sample consisted of peripheral blood. The receptors here all came from a human donor with active or convalescent COVID-19. The donor label of this sample is uncertain. Each CDR3 is given with its conserved first and last residue. The D gene is left open where the match is weak. Not all rows give a size; the values are once, few, many and, for expanded clones, a class.

j_call | d_call | clone_size | v_call | cdr3_nt | cdr3_aa
TRBJ1-5 | NA | NA | TRBV12-3/TRBV12-4 | TGTGCCAGCACTTGGACAGCCCATCAGCCCCAGCATTTT | CASTWTAHQPQHF
TRBJ2-2 | TRBD2 | NA | TRBV7-3 | TGTGCCAGCAGCCCGTCTACCGCGGGAGAAGTGTTTTTT | CASSPSTAGEVFF
TRBJ1-2 | NA | once | TRBV4-3 | TGCGCCAGCAGCCAACAGGGGCATGGAGGCTACACCTTC | CASSQQGHGGYTF
TRBJ2-1 | TRBD1 | NA | TRBV6-2/TRBV6-3 | TGTGCCAGCAGTTACCTGGTCGCGGGGACAGGGCGGAATGAGCAGTTCTTC | CASSYLVAGTGRNEQFF
TRBJ1-2 | TRBD1 | NA | TRBV5-4 | TGTGCCAGCAGCTCACAACAGGGGGCGGGCGGCTACACCTTC | CASSSQQGAGGYTF
TRBJ2-1 | TRBD2 | NA | TRBV13 | TGTGCCAGCAGCCTTACGGGAGGACTAGCAGATCACAATGAGCAGTTCTTC | CASSLTGGLADHNEQFF
TRBJ2-1 | TRBD2 | NA | TRBV12-5 | TGTGCTAGTGGTTTGGTACTAGCGGAAAGGAGGAATGAGCAGTTCTTC | CASGLVLAERRNEQFF
TRBJ2-2 | NA | NA | TRBV19 | TGTGCCAGTAGTAATCTGGGACAAAACACCGGGGAGCTGTTTTTT | CASSNLGQNTGELFF
TRBJ1-3 | NA | NA | TRBV7-9 | TGTGCCAGCAGCCATACAGGGAGCTCTGGAAACACCATATATTTT | CASSHTGSSGNTIYF
TRBJ1-5 | TRBD1 | few | TRBV4-2 | TGTGCCAGCAGCCAGACAGGGGTGGATCAGCCCCAGCATTTT | CASSQTGVDQPQHF
TRBJ2-3 | TRBD2 | NA | TRBV3-1/TRBV3-2 | TGTGCCAGCAGCCAAGGGACTAGCGGGAGCCCAGATACGCAGTATTTT | CASSQGTSGSPDTQYF
TRBJ2-3 | TRBD2 | NA | TRBV4-2 | TGTGCCAGCAGCCAAGTGGGTAGCGGGAGTAGCACAGATACGCAGTATTTT | CASSQVGSGSSTDTQYF
TRBJ1-2 | NA | once | TRBV2 | TGTGCCAGCACCACGATCGGAGGGACTGATTTATACTATGGCTACACCTTC | CASTTIGGTDLYYGYTF
TRBJ1-1 | NA | NA | TRBV7-9 | TGTGCCGCCAGGGGAGATAACACTGAAGCTTTCTTT | CAARGDNTEAFF
TRBJ1-3 | NA | NA | TRBV30 | TGTGCCTGGAGTCCCGGACAGAAGGGAAACACCATATATTTT | CAWSPGQKGNTIYF
TRBJ2-7 | NA | NA | TRBV20-1 | TGCAGTGCTACTGAAGGATCGGGCTACGAGCAGTACTTC | CSATEGSGYEQYF
TRBJ1-5 | NA | NA | TRBV4-1 | TGCGCCAGCAGCCAAGGAATCTCAGGGGCGCCCCAGCATTTT | CASSQGISGAPQHF
TRBJ1-2 | NA | few | TRBV5-6 | TGTGCCAGCAGCCGAGGGTCTTGGGGCTACACCTTC | CASSRGSWGYTF
TRBJ1-4 | NA | once | TRBV10-1 | TGCGCCAGCAGCCCGGGACTGAGTAATGAAAAACTGTTTTTT | CASSPGLSNEKLFF
TRBJ2-7 | TRBD2 | NA | TRBV29-1 | TGCAGCGTTGAACTGGTAGCGGGAGCCCCCTACGAGCAGTACTTC | CSVELVAGAPYEQYF
TRBJ2-7 | TRBD2 | NA | TRBV6-6 | TGTGCCAGCAGTTTCCGGGGGGGCTACGAGCAGTACTTC | CASSFRGGYEQYF
TRBJ2-5 | TRBD2 | NA | TRBV4-2 | TGTGCCAGCAGCCAAGATAGGTCTAGCGGGGGGGGGACCCAGTACTTC | CASSQDRSSGGGTQYF
TRBJ1-2 | TRBD1 | NA | TRBV9 | TGTGCCAGCAGCGACAGACAGGGGTGGAGGGGCTACACCTTC | CASSDRQGWRGYTF
TRBJ1-1 | NA | NA | TRBV6-6 | TGTGCCAGCACTACCCTTCGGGGAAACACTGAAGCTTTCTTT | CASTTLRGNTEAFF
TRBJ2-2 | NA | NA | TRBV4-3 | TGCGCCAGCAGCCAAGGTTCAACAGCGAACACCGGGGAGCTGTTTTTT | CASSQGSTANTGELFF
TRBJ2-3 | NA | NA | TRBV23-1 | TGCGCCAGCAGTCAATCGGGCGGGACAGATACGCAGTATTTT | CASSQSGGTDTQYF
TRBJ2-3 | TRBD2 | NA | TRBV19 | TGTGCCAGTAGTGGGCCGATAGAACTAGCGGGAGGAACAGATACGCAGTATTTT | CASSGPIELAGGTDTQYF
TRBJ2-2 | TRBD2 | NA | TRBV4-2 | TGTGCCAGCAGCCAAGAGCGGAATCACGGGACTAGTTTCGGGGAGCTGTTTTTT | CASSQERNHGTSFGELFF
TRBJ2-1 | NA | many | TRBV29-1 | TGCAGCATAGGGGCAGCGACTAGAGAGGGGCCCCAGTTCTTC | CSIGAATREGPQFF
TRBJ2-7 | TRBD1 | NA | TRBV29-1 | TGCAGCGTTGAACGGCAGGGGGAGTTCGAGCAGTACTTC | CSVERQGEFEQYF
TRBJ2-3 | NA | NA | TRBV4-1 | TGCGCCAGCAGCCAGGGACGGGACTCCCCATTTCGGTATTTT | CASSQGRDSPFRYF
TRBJ1-6 | TRBD1 | NA | TRBV11-3 | TGTGCCAGCAGCTTGACAGGGGGGAATTCACCCCTCCACTTT | CASSLTGGNSPLHF